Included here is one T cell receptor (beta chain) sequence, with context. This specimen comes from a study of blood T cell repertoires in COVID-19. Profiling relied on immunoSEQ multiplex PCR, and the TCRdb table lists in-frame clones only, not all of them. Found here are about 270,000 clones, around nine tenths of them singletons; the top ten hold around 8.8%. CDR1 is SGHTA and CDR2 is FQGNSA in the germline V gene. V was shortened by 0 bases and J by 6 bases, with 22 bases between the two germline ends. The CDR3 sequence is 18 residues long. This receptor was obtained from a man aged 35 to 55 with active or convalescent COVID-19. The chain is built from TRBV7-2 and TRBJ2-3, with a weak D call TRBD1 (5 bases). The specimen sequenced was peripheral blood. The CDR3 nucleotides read TGTGCCAGCAGCTTAGCGGGCAGAGTGGGGCTCCTCAAGGATACGCAGTATTTT. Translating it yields CASSLAGRVGLLKDTQYF.